These T cell receptor beta chains were read from a single sample in a study of vaccination and CD4 T cells after COVID-19. Their recognized antigens are unknown. TCRdb re-analysed the PCR reads in MiXCR, keeping a single row per CDR3 protein. The table lists under 25,000 distinct CDR3 sequences, 26% of them singletons. Sample: cultured CD4+ T cells from blood. The receptor set was obtained from a human donor with COVID-19. Both conserved end residues are part of each CDR3.

>TRBJ1-1|TRBV27
CATHESGRTEAFF
>TRBJ1-1|TRBV6-7
CASSDPRTAMNTEAFF
>TRBJ1-6|TRBV27
CASTGPRGSPLHF
>TRBJ2-1|TRBV6-1
CASSRGAYNEQFF
>TRBJ1-1|TRBV11-3
CASSSGGSAGWNTEAFF
>TRBJ1-2|TRBV6-1
CASYGPTGTGVIYGYTF
>TRBJ1-2|TRBV20-1
CSAKLTGTSYGYTF
>TRBJ2-5|TRBV19
CASSRGRVYQETQYF
>TRBJ2-7|TRBV7-2
CASQSREAYEQYF
>TRBJ1-5|TRBV7-8
CASSLVSNSNQPQHF
>TRBJ2-7|TRBV5-3
CASSLVGDQTYEQYF